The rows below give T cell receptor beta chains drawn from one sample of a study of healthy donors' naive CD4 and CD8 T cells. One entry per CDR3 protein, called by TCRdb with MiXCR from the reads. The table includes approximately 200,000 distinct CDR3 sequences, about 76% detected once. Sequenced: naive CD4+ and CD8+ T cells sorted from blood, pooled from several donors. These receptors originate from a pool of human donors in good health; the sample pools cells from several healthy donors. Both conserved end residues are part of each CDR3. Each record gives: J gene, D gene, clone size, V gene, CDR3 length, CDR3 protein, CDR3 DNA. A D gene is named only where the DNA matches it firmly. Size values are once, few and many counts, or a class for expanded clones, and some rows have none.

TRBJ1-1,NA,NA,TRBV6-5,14,CASSYSGWDTEAFF,TGTGCCAGCAGTTACTCGGGGTGGGACACTGAAGCTTTCTTT
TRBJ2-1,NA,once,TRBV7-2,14,CASLKLGGYNEQFF,TGTGCCAGCCTGAAACTAGGGGGCTACAATGAGCAGTTCTTC
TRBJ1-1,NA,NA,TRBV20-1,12,CSARPVNTEAFF,TGCAGTGCTAGACCGGTGAACACTGAAGCTTTCTTT
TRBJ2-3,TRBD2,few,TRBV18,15,CASSPLAGVSDTQYF,TGTGCCAGCTCACCACTAGCGGGAGTCAGTGATACGCAGTATTTT
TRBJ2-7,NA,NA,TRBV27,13,CASAGVSSGEQYF,TGTGCCAGCGCCGGGGTTTCGTCGGGCGAGCAGTACTTC
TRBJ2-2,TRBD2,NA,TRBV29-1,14,CSVAGGADTGELFF,TGCAGCGTTGCCGGGGGGGCCGACACCGGGGAGCTGTTTTTT
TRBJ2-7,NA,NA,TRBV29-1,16,CSVQQVPGFPSYEQYF,TGCAGCGTTCAACAGGTGCCAGGATTCCCCTCCTACGAGCAGTACTTC
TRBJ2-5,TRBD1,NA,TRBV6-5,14,CASTQGGGQETQYF,TGTGCCAGCACCCAAGGGGGCGGACAAGAGACCCAGTACTTC
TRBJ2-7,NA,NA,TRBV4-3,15,CASSQAGGPTYEQYF,TGCGCCAGCAGCCAAGCCGGGGGCCCAACCTACGAGCAGTACTTC
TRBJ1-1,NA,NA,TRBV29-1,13,CSVLTGLNTEAFF,TGCAGCGTCCTAACAGGGTTGAACACTGAAGCTTTCTTT
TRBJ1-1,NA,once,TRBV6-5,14,CASSYGTEGTEAFF,TGTGCCAGCAGTTACGGGACGGAGGGCACTGAAGCTTTCTTT
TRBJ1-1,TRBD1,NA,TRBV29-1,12,CSVESTGPEAFF,TGCAGCGTTGAATCGACAGGGCCTGAAGCTTTCTTT
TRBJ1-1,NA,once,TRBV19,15,CASSIRADMNTEAFF,TGTGCCAGTAGTATAAGGGCGGACATGAACACTGAAGCTTTCTTT
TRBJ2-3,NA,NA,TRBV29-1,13,CSVEDPSWDTQYF,TGCAGCGTTGAAGATCCCTCGTGGGATACGCAGTATTTT
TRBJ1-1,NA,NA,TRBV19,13,CASSLVLNTEAFF,TGTGCCAGTAGCTTAGTACTGAACACTGAAGCTTTCTTT
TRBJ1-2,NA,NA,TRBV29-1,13,CSTLSGEVYGYTF,TGCAGCACTCTCTCAGGGGAGGTCTATGGCTACACCTTC
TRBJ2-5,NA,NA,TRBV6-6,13,CASSYGGLETQYF,TGTGCCAGCAGTTACGGGGGACTAGAGACCCAGTACTTC
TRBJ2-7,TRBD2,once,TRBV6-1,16,CASSEAASGRYYEQYF,TGTGCCAGCAGTGAAGCGGCTAGCGGGAGGTACTACGAGCAGTACTTC
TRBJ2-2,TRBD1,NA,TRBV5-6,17,CASSSLQGWTNTGELFF,TGTGCCAGCAGCTCTTTACAGGGGTGGACGAACACCGGGGAGCTGTTTTTT
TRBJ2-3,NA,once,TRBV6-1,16,CASSELEHERVDTQYF,TGTGCCAGCAGTGAGTTGGAACACGAAAGGGTAGATACGCAGTATTTT
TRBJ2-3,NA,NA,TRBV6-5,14,CASSYFSNTDTQYF,TGTGCCAGCAGTTACTTCTCCAACACAGATACGCAGTATTTT
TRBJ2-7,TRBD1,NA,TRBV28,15,CASSSTGTGAYEQYF,TGTGCCAGCAGTTCCACCGGGACAGGAGCCTACGAGCAGTACTTC
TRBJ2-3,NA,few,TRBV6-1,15,CASSEDPGNTDTQYF,TGTGCCAGCAGTGAAGACCCGGGTAACACAGATACGCAGTATTTT
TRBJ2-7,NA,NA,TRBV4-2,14,CASSPGQTNYEQYF,TGTGCCAGCAGCCCCGGACAGACCAACTACGAGCAGTACTTC
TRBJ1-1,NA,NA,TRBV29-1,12,CSVTGTTGEAFF,TGCAGCGTTACGGGAACGACGGGTGAAGCTTTCTTT
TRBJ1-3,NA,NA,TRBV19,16,CASRADGSSSGNTIYF,TGTGCCAGTCGAGCTGATGGGTCCTCCTCTGGAAACACCATATATTTT
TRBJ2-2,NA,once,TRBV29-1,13,CSVGPANTGELFF,TGCAGCGTTGGTCCGGCGAACACCGGGGAGCTGTTTTTT
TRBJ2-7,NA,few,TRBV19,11,CASSWGYEQYF,TGTGCCAGTAGTTGGGGCTACGAGCAGTACTTC
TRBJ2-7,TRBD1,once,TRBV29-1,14,CSVARGQGAYEQYF,TGCAGCGTTGCGAGAGGTCAGGGGGCTTACGAGCAGTACTTC
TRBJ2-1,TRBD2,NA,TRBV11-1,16,CASSRHGGRAGNEQFF,TGTGCCAGCAGCCGCCACGGTGGGAGGGCCGGGAATGAGCAGTTCTTC
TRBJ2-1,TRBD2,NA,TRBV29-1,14,CSVGWREGRNEQFF,TGCAGCGTTGGTTGGCGGGAGGGCCGCAATGAGCAGTTCTTC
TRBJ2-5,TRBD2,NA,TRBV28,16,CASSKGLAGVGETQYF,TGTGCCAGCAGTAAGGGACTAGCGGGAGTTGGGGAGACCCAGTACTTC
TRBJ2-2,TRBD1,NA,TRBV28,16,CASSFRDRGSTGELFF,TGTGCCAGCAGTTTCAGAGACAGGGGGTCCACCGGGGAGCTGTTTTTT
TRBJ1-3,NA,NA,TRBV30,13,CAWGRNSGNTIYF,TGTGCCTGGGGACGTAACTCTGGAAACACCATATATTTT
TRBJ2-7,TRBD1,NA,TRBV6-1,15,CASSHTGVGSYEQYF,TGTGCCAGCAGTCACACAGGGGTGGGATCCTACGAGCAGTACTTC
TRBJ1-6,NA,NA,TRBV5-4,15,CASSLYAESNSPLHF,TGTGCCAGCAGCTTGTATGCGGAAAGTAATTCACCCCTCCACTTT
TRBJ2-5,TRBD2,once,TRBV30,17,CAWRMASGRYDQETQYF,TGTGCCTGGAGGATGGCTAGCGGGCGCTATGACCAAGAGACCCAGTACTTC
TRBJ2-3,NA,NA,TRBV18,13,CASSLQSTDTQYF,TGTGCCAGCTCGCTCCAAAGCACAGATACGCAGTATTTT
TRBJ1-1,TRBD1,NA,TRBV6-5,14,CASSRDRGFAEAFF,TGTGCCAGCAGCCGCGACAGGGGATTCGCTGAAGCTTTCTTT
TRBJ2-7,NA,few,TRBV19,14,CASSSGPYSYEQYF,TGTGCCAGTAGTAGCGGGCCGTACTCCTACGAGCAGTACTTC
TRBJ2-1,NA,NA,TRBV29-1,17,CSVRYRPGFRNPNEQFF,TGCAGCGTTCGATACAGACCGGGATTCCGGAATCCCAATGAGCAGTTCTTC
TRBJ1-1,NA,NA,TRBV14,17,CASSQDMGELANTEAFF,TGTGCCAGCAGCCAAGATATGGGGGAGTTAGCGAACACTGAAGCTTTCTTT
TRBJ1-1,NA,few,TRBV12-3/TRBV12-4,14,CASSFEGMNTEAFF,TGTGCCAGCAGTTTTGAGGGTATGAACACTGAAGCTTTCTTT
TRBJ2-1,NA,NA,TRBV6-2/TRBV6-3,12,CASSYSTSEQFF,TGTGCCAGCAGTTACTCGACCAGTGAGCAGTTCTTC
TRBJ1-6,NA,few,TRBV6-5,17,CASSYSYRSSYNSPLHF,TGTGCCAGCAGTTACTCGTACAGGAGCTCCTATAATTCACCCCTCCACTTT
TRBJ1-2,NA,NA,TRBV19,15,CASSIASTGGVGYTF,TGTGCCAGTAGTATAGCTTCAACAGGAGGGGTTGGCTACACCTTC
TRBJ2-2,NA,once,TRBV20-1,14,CSARGPENTGELFF,TGCAGTGCAAGAGGGCCGGAGAACACCGGGGAGCTGTTTTTT
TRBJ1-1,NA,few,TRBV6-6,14,CASRRLQLNTEAFF,TGTGCCAGCAGGCGGCTACAGCTGAACACTGAAGCTTTCTTT
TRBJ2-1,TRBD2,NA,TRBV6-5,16,CASGRRGGRGYNEQFF,TGTGCCAGCGGCCGACGTGGGGGGAGGGGATACAATGAGCAGTTCTTC
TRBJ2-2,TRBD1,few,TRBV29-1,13,CSVEDRGTGELFF,TGCAGCGTTGAAGACAGGGGGACCGGGGAGCTGTTTTTT
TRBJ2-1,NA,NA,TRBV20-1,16,CSARPRGSGFYNEQFF,TGCAGTGCTAGACCCCGTGGTAGCGGCTTTTACAATGAGCAGTTCTTC
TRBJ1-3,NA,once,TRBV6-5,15,CASKEDRYSGNTIYF,TGTGCCAGCAAGGAGGACAGATACTCTGGAAACACCATATATTTT
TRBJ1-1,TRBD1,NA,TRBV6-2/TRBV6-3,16,CASSYGAGGIDTEAFF,TGTGCCAGCAGTTACGGCGCAGGGGGCATCGACACTGAAGCTTTCTTT
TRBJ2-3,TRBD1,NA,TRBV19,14,CASQPDRVADTQYF,TGTGCCAGCCAGCCGGACAGGGTGGCAGATACGCAGTATTTT